These T cell receptor beta chains were read from a single sample in a study of shared clonotypes between healthy human individuals. Profiling relied on immunoSEQ multiplex PCR, and the TCRdb table lists in-frame clones only, not all of them. Of hundreds of thousands of clones listed, about 96% are singletons. The sequenced sample was naive CD8+ T cells sorted from blood. The receptor set was obtained from a woman in her thirties in good health. Both conserved end residues are part of each CDR3. D genes are given only for firm matches. Clone size is not always given. Where it is, it says once, few, many or a class for expanded clones.

CDR3nt	CDR3aa	abundance	len	v_gene	d_gene	j_gene
TGTGCCAGCAGTGCAGGGGGCGCGGGCTATGGCTACACCTTC	CASSAGGAGYGYTF	NA	14	TRBV6-1	TRBD1	TRBJ1-2
TGTGCCAGCAGTTTATCGACGGAGGGGGTAGCGGCCGGGGAGCTGTTTTTT	CASSLSTEGVAAGELFF	NA	17	TRBV27	NA	TRBJ2-2
TGTGCCAGTGAAGGGACTAGCGGACTCAATGAGCAGTTCTTC	CASEGTSGLNEQFF	NA	14	TRBV5-4	TRBD2	TRBJ2-1
TGTGCCAGCAGAGGGGGGGGACAAAGAACCTACGAGCAGTACTTC	CASRGGGQRTYEQYF	NA	15	TRBV2	NA	TRBJ2-7
TGCGCCAGCAGCCAAGAACCCGCGGGACAGGGAGGCAATGAGCAGTTCTTC	CASSQEPAGQGGNEQFF	NA	17	TRBV4-1	TRBD1	TRBJ2-1
TGTGCCAGCAGTTCCACGGCCGGAAGTTGGGGGCGGCCTCAAGAGACCCAGTACTTC	CASSSTAGSWGRPQETQYF	NA	19	TRBV28	NA	TRBJ2-5
TGCGCCAGCAGTGAATGGGACCCCTCCTACGAGCAGTACTTC	CASSEWDPSYEQYF	NA	14	TRBV10-2	NA	TRBJ2-7
TGTGCCAGCAGCCCGAGAGGGAGGAATGAGCAGTTCTTC	CASSPRGRNEQFF	once	13	TRBV13	NA	TRBJ2-1
TGTGCCTGGAGTCCCCGTGGGGGGGTTACTGAAGCTTTCTTT	CAWSPRGGVTEAFF	NA	14	TRBV30	NA	TRBJ1-1
TGTGCCAGCAGTTTCATCAGGGATCGGGATGAAGCTTTCTTT	CASSFIRDRDEAFF	NA	14	TRBV28	NA	TRBJ1-1
TGTGCCAGCAGTTCGTCGATAGACTACGAGCAGTACTTC	CASSSSIDYEQYF	NA	13	TRBV28	NA	TRBJ2-7
TGTGCCAGCAGCGAAGACCTGGGACTAGCAGACCAAGAGACCCAGTACTTC	CASSEDLGLADQETQYF	NA	17	TRBV14	TRBD2	TRBJ2-5
TGTGCCAGCAGCTTGGGTGCAGGGATTCCGGATTTT	CASSLGAGIPDF	NA	12	TRBV5-8	NA	TRBJ2-3
TGTGCCAGCAGTCCCGGAGTAGCGGGAGTGTACGAGCAGTACTTC	CASSPGVAGVYEQYF	NA	15	TRBV6-1	TRBD2	TRBJ2-7
TGTGCCACCAGCAAAGTTTTGGGACCCGTAATTGAGCAGTTCTTC	CATSKVLGPVIEQFF	NA	15	TRBV15	NA	TRBJ2-1
TGTGCCAGCAGTTTCCCGGGACAGGGTGATCAGCCCCAGCATTTT	CASSFPGQGDQPQHF	once	15	TRBV28	TRBD1	TRBJ1-5
TGTGCCAGCAGTGAACCGCCACTAGCGGGGAGCACAGATACGCAGTATTTT	CASSEPPLAGSTDTQYF	NA	17	TRBV6-1	TRBD2	TRBJ2-3
TGTGCCAGCAGTTTAATCGGCAACCCCAATGAGCAGTTCTTC	CASSLIGNPNEQFF	once	14	TRBV28	NA	TRBJ2-1
TGTGCCTGGAGGCCGACCAGCGACTACGAGCAGTACTTC	CAWRPTSDYEQYF	NA	13	TRBV30	NA	TRBJ2-7
TGTGCCAGCATTCCCCCTGAGGGAATGGCCACTGAAGCTTTCTTT	CASIPPEGMATEAFF	NA	15	TRBV2	NA	TRBJ1-1
TGTGCCAGTAGTATAGCAGGAGGCAGGCACGCTTTCTTT	CASSIAGGRHAFF	few	13	TRBV19	NA	TRBJ1-1
TGTGCCAGCAGTGACGGCAGCAACTATGGCTACACCTTC	CASSDGSNYGYTF	NA	13	TRBV6-4	NA	TRBJ1-2
TGTGCCAGCAGCGCGGGACGCTCTGGGGCCAACGTCCTGACTTTC	CASSAGRSGANVLTF	NA	15	TRBV6-1	NA	TRBJ2-6
TGCGCCAGCAGCTTGACCAGACAGCCCCACGAGCAGTACTTC	CASSLTRQPHEQYF	NA	14	TRBV5-1	NA	TRBJ2-7
TGCGCCAGCAGCTCTCGGACTGAAAATCAGCCCCAGCATTTT	CASSSRTENQPQHF	NA	14	TRBV4-1	NA	TRBJ1-5
TGTGCCACCAGCAGAGAGACAGTACGAAATCAGCCCCAGCATTTT	CATSRETVRNQPQHF	NA	15	TRBV15	NA	TRBJ1-5
TGTGCCAGCAGTTTCGGGATAACCTACGAGCAGTACTTC	CASSFGITYEQYF	once	13	TRBV28	NA	TRBJ2-7
TGTGCCAGCAGTTACTCAGGCGGGACGAGCAGGGAGCTGTTTTTT	CASSYSGGTSRELFF	NA	15	TRBV6-5	NA	TRBJ2-2
TGTGCCAGCAGTTTATTAGCGGGAGGGCCGAATGAGCAGTTCTTC	CASSLLAGGPNEQFF	NA	15	TRBV27	TRBD2	TRBJ2-1
TGTGCCAGCAGTTGGGACAACACAGATACGCAGTATTTT	CASSWDNTDTQYF	NA	13	TRBV7-3	NA	TRBJ2-3
TGTGCCACCAGCAGACAGGGGGCCAGGAGTCAGCCCCAGCATTTT	CATSRQGARSQPQHF	NA	15	TRBV15	TRBD1	TRBJ1-5
TGCAGCGTTACCCACGAGGGTTACGAGCAGTACTTC	CSVTHEGYEQYF	NA	12	TRBV29-1	NA	TRBJ2-7
TGTGCCTGGAGTGTACCCCTAGCGGGAGTTAGGTCCTACGAGCAGTACTTC	CAWSVPLAGVRSYEQYF	NA	17	TRBV30	TRBD2	TRBJ2-7
TGCAGCGTTGAAGTCTGGGAAAAACTAGCCAGCACAGATACGCAGTATTTT	CSVEVWEKLASTDTQYF	NA	17	TRBV29-1	NA	TRBJ2-3
TGTGCCAGCAGCTCTGGACAGTGGCAAGAGACCCAGTACTTC	CASSSGQWQETQYF	NA	14	TRBV11-2	NA	TRBJ2-5
TGTGCCAGCAGCATTGGGACTAGCGGGAGAGAGACCCAGTACTTC	CASSIGTSGRETQYF	NA	15	TRBV27	TRBD2	TRBJ2-5
TGTGCCAGCAGCATTCTACTAGGCACTAGCACAGATACGCAGTATTTT	CASSILLGTSTDTQYF	NA	16	TRBV13	NA	TRBJ2-3
TGTGCCAGCCATCCCGACCCAGGTGGAACCCTCCACTTT	CASHPDPGGTLHF	NA	13	TRBV28	NA	TRBJ1-6
TGTGCCAGCAAGGGGGCGCCTAATGGCTACACCTTC	CASKGAPNGYTF	NA	12	TRBV27	TRBD1	TRBJ1-2
TGTGCCAGCAGCTTAGTGAGAGACAATGAGCAGTTCTTC	CASSLVRDNEQFF	NA	13	TRBV7-9	NA	TRBJ2-1
TGCAGCGTTGAAACGTACGGGGCGGGAGGGCGATACAATGAGCAGTTCTTC	CSVETYGAGGRYNEQFF	NA	17	TRBV29-1	TRBD2	TRBJ2-1
TGTGCCAGCAGCGAGAGGGCAACGGGCACAGATACGCAGTATTTT	CASSERATGTDTQYF	NA	15	TRBV6-5	NA	TRBJ2-3
TGTGCCAGCAGTCCTTCAATGTATACTGAAGCTTTCTTT	CASSPSMYTEAFF	NA	13	TRBV27	NA	TRBJ1-1
TGTGCCAGCGGGGCTTGGGCGGGCCTCTATGGCTACACCTTC	CASGAWAGLYGYTF	NA	14	TRBV28	NA	TRBJ1-2
TGCAGCGTCCCGGGCCGCGGGGGCGCCTACAATGAGCAGTTCTTC	CSVPGRGGAYNEQFF	NA	15	TRBV29-1	NA	TRBJ2-1
TGTGCCAGCAGTTTAAGCCATAGGCAGGCGGAATACGAGCAGTACTTC	CASSLSHRQAEYEQYF	NA	16	TRBV27	NA	TRBJ2-7
TGTGCCATCAGTGAGTCGATTTTACGTGGAGCCGATGAGCAGTTCTTC	CAISESILRGADEQFF	NA	16	TRBV10-3	NA	TRBJ2-1
TGTGCCAGTAGTATCTCACACGTCTACGAGCAGTACTTC	CASSISHVYEQYF	NA	13	TRBV19	NA	TRBJ2-7
TGTGCCAGCAGCACGGGGGCCAATGAGCAGTTCTTC	CASSTGANEQFF	NA	12	TRBV6-5	NA	TRBJ2-1
TGCAGCGTTATACGCTCCCATGGCTACACCTTC	CSVIRSHGYTF	NA	11	TRBV29-1	NA	TRBJ1-2
TGCGCCAGCAGCCAAGCCGGGACAGGGTCCTACGAGCAGTACTTC	CASSQAGTGSYEQYF	NA	15	TRBV4-1	TRBD1	TRBJ2-7
TGTGCCAGTAGTCCGACTAGCCTGGAAAGCTCCTACGAGCAGTACTTC	CASSPTSLESSYEQYF	NA	16	TRBV19	TRBD2	TRBJ2-7
TGTGCCTGGACCCGGACGGGCGACTATGGCTACACCTTC	CAWTRTGDYGYTF	NA	13	TRBV30	NA	TRBJ1-2
TGTGCCAGCAACCACGTCCAGGGTTACTACGAGCAGTACTTC	CASNHVQGYYEQYF	NA	14	TRBV28	NA	TRBJ2-7
TGCGCCAGCAGCCAAGAATGGAGCTACACAGATACGCAGTATTTT	CASSQEWSYTDTQYF	NA	15	TRBV4-1	NA	TRBJ2-3